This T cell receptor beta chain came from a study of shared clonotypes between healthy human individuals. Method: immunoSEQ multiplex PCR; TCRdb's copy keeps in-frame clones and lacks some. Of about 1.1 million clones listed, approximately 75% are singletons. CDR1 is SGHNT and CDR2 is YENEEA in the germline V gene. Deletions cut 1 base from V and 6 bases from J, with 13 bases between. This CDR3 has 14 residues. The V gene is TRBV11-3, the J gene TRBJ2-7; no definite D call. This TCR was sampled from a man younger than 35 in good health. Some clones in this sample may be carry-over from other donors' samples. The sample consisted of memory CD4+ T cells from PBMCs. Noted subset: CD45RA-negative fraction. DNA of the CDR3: TGTGCCAGCAGCTTAGGCGGCATATTCTCCGAGCAGTACTTC. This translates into CASSLGGIFSEQYF.